These 25 T cell receptor beta chains were all obtained from the same sample, sequenced in a study of cytomegalovirus exposure and HLA in healthy donors. Data came from immunoSEQ multiplex PCR; TCRdb stores just in-frame clones and leaves some out. The sample lists more than 150,000 clones, 88% seen once, with about 2.7% in the top ten. The sample consisted of PBMCs. Source of these receptors: a man aged 18 to 35 in good health and CMV-seronegative.

The rearrangement links TRBV19 to TRBJ2-7; a possible D gene is TRBD1 (6 bases). V shed 3 bases and J shed 7 bases, with 19 bases lying between them. The germline V gene has CDR1 LNHDA and CDR2 SQIVND (reference sequence). The CDR3 is made up of 15 amino acids. Here the CDR3 DNA reads TGTGCCAGTAGTATCGGGTCGTCTGGGGGCGCGGAGCAGTACTTC. Its translation is CASSIGSSGGAEQYF.

J is TRBJ1-5 and V is TRBV5-8; possible D gene TRBD1, 5 bases. The CDR3 length is 16 residues. Between the trimmed V and J ends, which lost 0 bases and 3 bases, there was a span of 13 bases. Germline values: CDR1 SGHTS, CDR2 YDEGEE. The CDR3 reads CASSLVRERNNQPQHF. CDR3 nucleotide sequence: TGTGCCAGCAGCTTGGTCAGGGAAAGGAACAATCAGCCCCAGCATTTT.

This clone turned up a few times. J is TRBJ2-2 and V is TRBV18; 8 nucleotides align to TRBD2. V shed 1 base, J shed 3 bases, and the junction held 1 base outside the gene matches. Germline CDR1 is KGHSH and CDR2 is LQKENI. The CDR3 spans 15 residues. CDR3 sequence reads: CASSPQREHTGELFF. The CDR3 coding sequence is TGTGCCAGCTCACCACAGCGGGAGCACACCGGGGAGCTGTTTTTT.

The chain combines TRBV5-8 with TRBJ2-7; 8 bases align to TRBD1. The CDR3 extends over 14 amino acids. Germline assignment: CDR1 SGHTS and CDR2 YDEGEE. Unmatched junction bases numbered 6, after V lost 6 bases and J lost 1 base. The DNA of the CDR3 is TGTGCCAGCAAACCAGGGGGCCTGTCCTACGAGCAGTACGTC. This gives the protein CASKPGGLSYEQYV.

This clone was found a few times. CDR3 nucleotides: TGTGCCAGTAGTATCCTCAGCGATTCACCCCTCCACTTT. Translation: CASSILSDSPLHF. The chain combines TRBV19 with TRBJ1-6, with no clear D. This CDR3 contains 13 residues. V shed 3 bases and J shed 8 bases, with 8 bases lying between them. Germline CDR1 is LNHDA and CDR2 is SQIVND (reference sequence). The full variable domain, in which reference TRBV19 and TRBJ1-6 provide the parts outside the CDR3, is DGGITQSPKYLFRKEGQNVTLSCEQNLNHDAMYWYRQDPGQGLRLIYYSQIVNDFQKGDIAEGYSVSREKKESFPLTVTSAQKNPTAFYLCASSILSDSPLHFGNGTRLTVT.

CDR3: CASSRRYREHTGELFF. The CDR3 coding sequence is TGTGCCAGCAGCCGCAGATACAGGGAGCATACCGGGGAGCTGTTTTTT. The chain has TRBV27 and TRBJ2-2; possible D gene TRBD1, 6 bases. The CDR3 consists of 16 residues. The V gene's germline CDR1 is MNHEY and CDR2 SMNVEV (reference sequence). Deletions cut 6 bases from V and 5 bases from J, with 19 bases between.

CDR3: CASSFGAKGLAGGESSYNEQFF. CDR3 in DNA: TGCGCCAGCAGCTTTGGGGCTAAGGGACTAGCGGGAGGAGAAAGCTCCTACAATGAGCAGTTCTTC. The chain couples TRBV5-1 to TRBJ2-1; 15 bases fit TRBD2. The germline CDR1 and CDR2 sequences are SGHRS and YFSETQ. This CDR3 contains 22 residues. With 2 bases clipped from V and 0 bases from J, the junction kept 15 bases outside the gene matches.

The chain employs TRBV27 and TRBJ2-3; D is possibly TRBD2 (7 bases). V lost 10 bases to trimming and J lost 6 bases, with 20 bases between them. Germline V gene lookup returns CDR1 MNHEY and CDR2 SMNVEV (reference sequence). This CDR3 contains 14 residues. The CDR3 reads CANCPRGASDTQYF. Here the CDR3 DNA reads TGTGCCAACTGCCCCCGGGGGGCTTCGGATACGCAGTATTTT.

V is TRBV28 and J is TRBJ1-1, with a possible D match to TRBD1 (5 bases). Germline V gives CDR1 MDHEN, CDR2 SYDVKM. V shed 6 bases and J shed 7 bases, with 9 bases lying between them. The CDR3 length is 11 residues. The DNA of the CDR3 is TGTGCCAGCAGCTCGGACATTGAAGCTTTCTTT. Its protein product is CASSSDIEAFF.

This sequence joins TRBV27 and TRBJ1-1; tentative D call: TRBD1 (5 bases). V gave up 8 bases and J gave up 4 bases, with 14 bases separating them. CDR3 length equals 13 residues. Germline lookup yields CDR1 MNHEY and CDR2 SMNVEV (reference sequence). CDR3 coding DNA: TGTGCCAGCGGGGGGGGTGGCCTCACTGAAGCTTTCTTT. It specifies CASGGGGLTEAFF.

J is TRBJ2-5 and V is TRBV11-2; D might be TRBD1 (5 bases). Germline-derived CDR1 and CDR2 are SGHAT and FQNNGV. The CDR3 extends over 14 amino acids. The V end lost 1 base, the J end lost 4 bases, and 10 bases lay between the germline ends. The CDR3 loop is CASSLVWQGETQYF. CDR3 in DNA: TGTGCCAGCAGCTTAGTATGGCAGGGAGAGACCCAGTACTTC.

The rearrangement links TRBV30 to TRBJ2-4, with 8 bases fitting TRBD1. Trimming took 0 bases from V and 6 from J; bases not matched to a gene: 1. Per the germline V gene, CDR1 is GTSNPN and CDR2 is SVGIG (reference sequence). There are 13 residues in the CDR3. CDR3 nucleotide sequence: TGTGCCTGGAGTGTAACAGGGGGAAACATTCAGTACTTC. It yields the protein CAWSVTGGNIQYF. Full variable domain (missing parts from reference TRBV30 and TRBJ2-4): SQTIHQWPATLVQPVGSPLSLECTVEGTSNPNLYWYRQAAGRGLQLLFYSVGIGQISSEVPQNLSASRPQDRQFILSSKKLLLSDSGFYLCAWSVTGGNIQYFGAGTRLSVL.

The gene calls are TRBV6-5 and TRBJ1-1; D is undetermined. Germline CDR1 and CDR2: MNHEY and SVGAGI. The CDR3 extends over 15 amino acids. Trimming pared 4 bases from V and 3 bases from J, leaving 15 bases between. The DNA for the CDR3 is TGTGCCAGCAGTTCCCCCCCGGGAGTGGACACTGAAGCTTTCTTT. It encodes CASSSPPGVDTEAFF.

DNA for the CDR3: TGCGCCAGCAGCCAAGCTGGGCCAGGATTCTTCGACGAGCAGTACTTC. Amino acids: CASSQAGPGFFDEQYF. V gene TRBV4-1 combines with J gene TRBJ2-7; D is uncertain. This CDR3 has 16 residues. V was clipped by 1 base and J by 5 bases, with 18 bases between them. Germline V lookup: CDR1 MGHRA, CDR2 YSYEKL.

The CDR3 DNA sequence: TGCGCCAGCAGCCAAGAGGGGGCCGGGACTAGCGGGAGGGCTAGGGAGCAGTACTTC. It encodes CASSQEGAGTSGRAREQYF. The gene calls are TRBV4-1 and TRBJ2-7; TRBD2 matches 16 bases. Germline lookup yields CDR1 MGHRA and CDR2 YSYEKL. V was clipped by 0 bases and J by 7 bases; unmatched bases: 12. The CDR3 consists of 19 residues.

The chain carries TRBV5-1 and TRBJ1-1; 7 nucleotides match TRBD1. V gave up 4 bases and J gave up 0 bases; unmatched junction bases: 6. The germline CDR1 and CDR2 sequences are SGHRS and YFSETQ. This CDR3 region has 15 residues. CDR3 in DNA: TGCGCCAGCAGCATCTCGACAGGGATGAACACTGAAGCTTTCTTT. Amino acids: CASSISTGMNTEAFF.

The chain has TRBV10-2 and TRBJ2-5; TRBD2 aligns across 12 bases. In germline, CDR1 is WSHSY, CDR2 SAAADI. This CDR3 comprises 17 residues. J was trimmed by 3 bases and V by 5 bases; bases with no gene match: 10. CDR3 DNA: TGCGCCAGCAGTCGACTAGCGGGGGCCGGGGGGGAAGAGACCCAGTACTTC. Protein sequence: CASSRLAGAGGEETQYF.

CDR3 nucleotides: TGTGCCAGCAGTGACCTAGCGGGAGCTTCGAATGAGCAGTTCTTC. This encodes CASSDLAGASNEQFF. This chain connects TRBV6-4 to TRBJ2-1, with TRBD2 matching 10 bases. This CDR3 contains 15 residues. V shed 2 bases and J 7 bases; nucleotides not matched to a gene: 5. Germline CDR1 is MRHNA and CDR2 is SNTAGT.

The CDR3 DNA follows: TGTGCCAGCAGCTCGCGAGCGGGACGCACAGATACGCAGTATTTT. Protein: CASSSRAGRTDTQYF. V gene TRBV7-2 combines with J gene TRBJ2-3; 7 nucleotides align to TRBD2. The ends lost 4 bases at V and 1 base at J; junction bases unmatched: 5. The CDR3 totals 15 residues. In germline, CDR1 is SGHTA, CDR2 FQGNSA.

The chain uses TRBV6-5 and TRBJ2-7; D remains ambiguous. This CDR3 region has 11 residues. The V gene's germline CDR1 is MNHEY and CDR2 SVGAGI. V gave up 4 bases and J gave up 5 bases, with 6 bases separating them. The CDR3 DNA sequence: TGTGCCAGCAGTTTTCGGGACGAGCAGTACTTC. Translating gives CASSFRDEQYF.

In this sample, this clone turned up a few times. The rearrangement links TRBV7-9 to TRBJ1-1, with TRBD1 identical over 11 bases. The germline V gene encodes CDR1 SEHNR and CDR2 FQNEAQ (reference sequence). V gave up 5 bases and J gave up 12 bases; unmatched junction bases: 5. CDR3 length: 12 amino acids. CDR3 amino acids: CASSRDRGFTFF. In nucleotides, the CDR3 is TGTGCCAGCAGCAGGGACAGGGGGTTTACTTTCTTT.

The genes are TRBV6-5 and TRBJ2-7; 11 bases line up with TRBD2. Unmatched junction bases numbered 2, after V lost 0 bases and J lost 4 bases. The CDR3 runs 15 residues. CDR1 is MNHEY and CDR2 is SVGAGI in the germline V gene. Here the CDR3 reads CASSYSLAGGYEQYV. Here the CDR3 DNA reads TGTGCCAGCAGTTACTCGCTAGCGGGGGGTTACGAGCAGTACGTC.

CDR3 sequence: CASSSGFSWATEAFF. CDR3 DNA: TGTGCCAGCAGTTCCGGATTTTCGTGGGCCACTGAAGCTTTCTTT. This chain connects TRBV27 to TRBJ1-1; the D is unclear. The ends were cut back, 4 bases at V and 4 bases at J, with 16 bases in the middle. Germline V lookup: CDR1 MNHEY, CDR2 SMNVEV (reference sequence). The CDR3 consists of 15 residues.

This sequence joins TRBV19 and TRBJ2-2, with TRBD1 identical over 8 bases. The CDR3 totals 14 residues. The germline V gene has CDR1 LNHDA and CDR2 SQIVND (reference sequence). Germline trimming cut 8 bases from V and 4 bases from J; bases unmatched to any gene: 6. CDR3 DNA sequence: TGTGCCAGTCTCGAGACAGGGGCCACCGGGGAGCTGTTTTTT. This sequence encodes CASLETGATGELFF.

This chain joins TRBV5-6 and TRBJ1-5; 9 bases agree with TRBD1. CDR1 and CDR2 from the germline V gene are SGHDT and YYEEEE. The CDR3 sequence is 16 residues long. The J segment lost 3 bases and the V segment lost 4 bases, leaving 8 bases of the junction unmatched. The DNA for the CDR3 is TGTGCCAGCAGCCGTCAACAGGGGGCTGCCAATCAGCCCCAGCATTTT. It is translated as CASSRQQGAANQPQHF.